The present TCR beta chain was sequenced within a study of cytomegalovirus exposure and HLA in healthy donors. General study results and limits: Only CMV serostatus was available as immune exposure information.

The sample holds a few counts of this clone. The antigen remains unidentified. In the PCR, 60 Vbeta and 13 Jbeta primers were used. Data came from immunoSEQ multiplex PCR; TCRdb stores just in-frame clones and leaves some out. The data contain 200,000 to 250,000 clones, over 75% of them singletons. This CDR3 is built from 16 residues. The J segment lost 0 bases and the V segment lost 2 bases, leaving 5 bases of the junction unmatched. Germline CDR1 MGHDK, CDR2 SYGVNS. Sequencing was performed on PBMCs. The clonotype was recovered from a human donor in good health. The chain carries TRBV25-1 and TRBJ2-3; 7 bases agree with TRBD1. Here the CDR3 reads CASSEADRLSTDTQYF. CDR3 nucleotide sequence: TGTGCCAGCAGTGAAGCGGACAGGCTCAGCACAGATACGCAGTATTTT.